Below are 15 T cell receptor beta chains sequenced from a single sample in a study of blood T cell repertoires in COVID-19. The repertoire was sequenced with immunoSEQ multiplex PCR; TCRdb's copy has only in-frame clones and lacks some. This table has roughly 110,000 clones, 86% appearing once. Material for sequencing was peripheral blood. The receptors were gathered from a man aged 35-49 years with acute or convalescent COVID-19.

This chain joins TRBV13 and TRBJ2-3, with D maybe TRBD2 (6 bases). The length of the CDR3 is 18 residues. CDR1 PRHDT and CDR2 FYEKMQ come from the germline V gene (reference sequence). Trimming took 4 bases from V and 2 from J, leaving 22 bases between them. CDR3 bases: TGTGCCAGCAGCTCCCACCCCGGGGGTCCTCCTCCCACAGATACGCAGTATTTT. It encodes CASSSHPGGPPPTDTQYF.

The chain is built from TRBV5-6 and TRBJ1-1; D ambiguous. This CDR3 has 13 amino acids. Germline V gene lookup returns CDR1 SGHDT and CDR2 YYEEEE. V lost 2 bases, J lost 7 bases, and 12 bases lay in between. The CDR3 bases are TGTGCCAGCAGCTTAGGTCGACCAGGTGAAGCTTTCTTT. Encoded protein: CASSLGRPGEAFF. Using reference TRBV5-6 and TRBJ1-1 for the parts outside the CDR3, the full variable domain is DAGVTQSPTHLIKTRGQQVTLRCSPKSGHDTVSWYQQALGQGPQFIFQYYEEEERQRGNFPDRFSGHQFPNYSSELNVNALLLGDSALYLCASSLGRPGEAFFGQGTRLTVV.

The rearrangement uses TRBV6-2 or TRBV6-3 and TRBJ1-2; TRBD1 might be the D (6 bases). Germline assignment: CDR1 MNHEY and CDR2 SVGEGT. The CDR3 length is 14 residues. Trimming removed 1 base from V and 6 bases from J, with 12 bases in between. CDR3 region: CASSYFTGNNGYTF. Here the CDR3 DNA reads TGTGCCAGCAGTTACTTCACAGGGAACAATGGCTACACCTTC.

This chain links TRBV24-1 with TRBJ1-2, with D hard to call. The germline V and J ends were trimmed by 11 bases and 8 bases, with 17 bases remaining between them. The CDR3 runs 12 residues. In germline, CDR1 is KGHDR, CDR2 SFDVKD. The DNA for the CDR3 is TGTGCCATCAAGTCCTCGGGAGGCGGCTACACCTTC. This sequence encodes CAIKSSGGGYTF.

The CDR3 DNA sequence: TGTGCCAGCAGCTTGGTAGTAGGTAGCGGCTCTCAAGAGACCCAGTACTTC. Residues: CASSLVVGSGSQETQYF. This chain connects TRBV5-4 to TRBJ2-5; D might be TRBD2 (6 bases). Trimming cost V 0 bases and J 2 bases, with 17 bases left between them. This CDR3 comprises 17 residues. Germline V CDR1 and CDR2: SGHNT, YYREEE (reference sequence). The variable domain in full, with the rest retrieved from reference TRBV5-4 and TRBJ2-5, is ETGVTQSPTHLIKTRGQQVTLRCSSQSGHNTVSWYQQALGQGPQFIFQYYREEENGRGNFPPRFSGLQFPNYSSELNVNALELDDSALYLCASSLVVGSGSQETQYFGPGTRLLVL.

CDR3 sequence reads: CASSPTTEYNSPLHF. The DNA of the CDR3 is TGTGCCAGCAGCCCCACGACGGAGTATAATTCACCCCTCCACTTT. The gene calls are TRBV3-1 (or the pseudogene TRBV3-2) and TRBJ1-6, with D unclear. The germline CDR1 and CDR2 sequences are LGHDT and YNNKEL (reference sequence). The V and J ends lost 4 bases and 4 bases respectively, with 11 bases between them. The CDR3 contains 15 residues.

This sequence joins TRBV5-1 and TRBJ1-1, with D possibly matching TRBD1 (6 bases). Trimming took 0 bases from V and 3 from J, leaving 9 bases between them. The CDR3 length is 14 residues. Germline V gene lookup returns CDR1 SGHRS and CDR2 YFSETQ. The CDR3: CASSLEQGYTEAFF. CDR3 sequence (DNA): TGCGCCAGCAGCTTGGAACAGGGCTACACTGAAGCTTTCTTT.

V usage is TRBV12-3 or TRBV12-4 and J usage is TRBJ1-2; D might be TRBD1 (5 bases). This CDR3 comprises 12 residues. V lost 6 bases and J 2 bases, leaving 7 bases between the germline ends. The CDR3 loop is CASRTVNYGYTF. CDR3 DNA sequence: TGTGCCAGCAGGACAGTGAACTATGGCTACACCTTC.

The chain carries TRBV5-1 and TRBJ2-1, with 11 bases matching TRBD2. Germline V lookup: CDR1 SGHRS, CDR2 YFSETQ. Trimming took 3 bases from V and 4 from J; bases not matched to a gene: 12. The CDR3 totals 18 residues. CDR3 DNA: TGCGCCAGCAGCTCGATCCGGCCCGGGACTAGCGGATACAATGAGCAGTTCTTC. It translates to CASSSIRPGTSGYNEQFF. Variable domain in full (rest from reference TRBV5-1 and TRBJ2-1): KAGVTQTPRYLIKTRGQQVTLSCSPISGHRSVSWYQQTPGQGLQFLFEYFSETQRNKGNFPGRFSGRQFSNSRSEMNVSTLELGDSALYLCASSSIRPGTSGYNEQFFGPGTRLTVL.

A note on this clone: A read error may produce the germline difference seen at one junction end. The chain joins TRBV5-4 to TRBJ2-5, with TRBD1 identical over 8 bases. Germline CDR1 reads SGHNT; CDR2 reads YYREEE (reference sequence). The length of the CDR3 is 15 residues. Here the CDR3 DNA reads TGTGCCAGCAGCGCGCAGACAGGGGACCAGGAGACCCAGTACTTC. Amino acids: CASSAQTGDQETQYF. The entire variable domain, with the rest obtained from reference TRBV5-4 and TRBJ2-5, is as follows: ETGVTQSPTHLIKTRGQQVTLRCSSQSGHNTVSWYQQALGQGPQFIFQYYREEENGRGNFPPRFSGLQFPNYSSELNVNALELDDSALYLCASSAQTGDQETQYFGPGTRLLVL.

The V and J genes are TRBV9 and TRBJ2-5; D gene uncertain. Trimming removed 0 bases from V and 6 bases from J, with 6 bases in between. The CDR3 covers 12 residues. CDR1 is SGDLS and CDR2 is YYNGEE in the germline V gene. The CDR3 region has the DNA TGTGCCAGCAGCGTAGATAGCCAGACCCAGTACTTC. As protein: CASSVDSQTQYF.

V usage is TRBV30 and J usage is TRBJ1-1; D call uncertain. V gave up 2 bases and J gave up 1 base, with 23 bases separating them. The CDR3 is 18 amino acids. CDR1 GTSNPN and CDR2 SVGIG come from the germline V gene (reference sequence). The CDR3 nucleotides read TGTGCCTGGAGTATGCGCTGGAACCCAGGCGCTAAGAACACTGAAGCTTTCTTT. Translation gives CAWSMRWNPGAKNTEAFF.

The chain is built from TRBV9 and TRBJ2-1, with TRBD1 matching 7 bases. This CDR3 is 15 amino acids long. Germline V gives CDR1 SGDLS, CDR2 YYNGEE. J lost 7 bases, V lost 4 bases, and 11 bases had no gene match. CDR3 in amino acids: CASSPRDSLGNEQFF. CDR3 sequence (DNA): TGTGCCAGCAGCCCTCGGGACAGCCTCGGGAATGAGCAGTTCTTC.

This clone was seen once. The gene calls are TRBV11-2 and TRBJ1-1; D is undetermined. Germline-derived CDR1 and CDR2 are SGHAT and FQNNGV. The germline V and J ends were trimmed by 5 bases and 9 bases, with 10 bases remaining between them. The CDR3 spans 11 residues. CDR3 coding DNA: TGTGCCAGCAGCACGGGAGTGCAAGCTTTCTTT. Amino acid sequence: CASSTGVQAFF.

The chain joins TRBV3-1 (or the pseudogene TRBV3-2) to TRBJ2-1; perhaps TRBD2 as D (6 bases). The CDR3 length is 16 residues. Germline V gene data show CDR1 as LGHDT and CDR2 as YNNKEL (reference sequence). With 0 bases removed from V and 9 bases from J, the gap between germline ends came to 18 bases. The CDR3 region is CASSQDFDGGSGEQFF. For the CDR3, the DNA is TGTGCCAGCAGCCAAGACTTTGATGGGGGGTCTGGTGAGCAGTTCTTC.